A selection of T cell receptor beta chains follows, all from one sample in a study of T cell repertoires in cytomegalovirus infection. One entry per CDR3 protein results from TCRdb running MiXCR on the reads. This sample yields about 120,000 distinct CDR3 sequences, of which 10% are seen a single time; 31% belongs to the top ten. Their antigens are not known. Specimen: PBMCs, sequenced either directly or after in vitro stimulation (not recorded which). The receptors were sampled from a human donor in good health (CMV status not recorded). Some clones in this sample may be carry-over from other donors' samples. CDR3s include the opening cysteine and the closing phenylalanine or tryptophan. A D gene is named only where the DNA matches it firmly. Size values are once, few and many counts, or a class for expanded clones, and some rows have none.

j_call clone_size d_call v_call cdr3_nt cdr3_aa
TRBJ2-1 many NA TRBV4-3 TGCGCCAGCAGCCAAGATCCCGGGACTGGCTACAATGAGCAGTTCTTC CASSQDPGTGYNEQFF
TRBJ2-1 medium-sized NA TRBV11-3 TGTGCCAGCAGCCTAGATTTGAGCGGTTCCTACAATGAGCAGTTCTTC CASSLDLSGSYNEQFF
TRBJ1-1 many TRBD1 TRBV25-1 TGTGCCAGCACAACGCCAGGGGGCTACTGGTCTGAAGCTTTCTTT CASTTPGGYWSEAFF
TRBJ1-3 few NA TRBV6-5 TGTGCCAGCAGTTATTCGAGATCCCTTTGGTCTGGAAACACCATATATTTT CASSYSRSLWSGNTIYF
TRBJ2-2 many NA TRBV7-8 TGTGCCAGCAGCTCAAAGGAGGTAACCGGGGAGCTGTTTTTT CASSSKEVTGELFF
TRBJ2-7 few NA TRBV12-3/TRBV12-4 TGTGCCAGCAGTACAAGACGGGGAGAGCAGTACTTC CASSTRRGEQYF
TRBJ2-7 few NA TRBV25-1 TGTGCCAGCAGTGATCCCACAGGTGGCGAGCAGTACTTC CASSDPTGGEQYF
TRBJ1-2 NA NA TRBV20-1 TGCAGTGCTGTGAGGTATAGGGACACTGTGATCTATGGCTACACCTTC CSAVRYRDTVIYGYTF
TRBJ2-3 NA NA TRBV4-1 TGCGCCAGCAGCCAAGCAGGATTTACAGATACGCAGTATTTT CASSQAGFTDTQYF
TRBJ2-5 many NA TRBV30 TGTGCCTGGAGGTGGACTAACCAAGAGACCCAGTACTTC CAWRWTNQETQYF
TRBJ1-2 many NA TRBV7-8 TGTGCCAGCAGCTTAGGGACAGACCTTTTCTATGGCTACACCTTC CASSLGTDLFYGYTF
TRBJ2-7 many TRBD1 TRBV23-1 TGCGCCAGCAGTCAAAACCGGAGGACAGGGCGACACTACGAGCAGTACTTC CASSQNRRTGRHYEQYF
TRBJ2-1 few NA TRBV6-5 TGTGCCAGCAGTTACGCTCTAGCGCCTACCTACAATGAGCAGTTCTTC CASSYALAPTYNEQFF
TRBJ2-7 many TRBD1 TRBV19 TGTGCCAGTAGCGGACAGGGCTCCTCCTACGAGCAGTACTTC CASSGQGSSYEQYF
TRBJ1-4 many NA TRBV14 TGTGCCAGCAGCCAACACCCTCAGGGGTGGAATGAAAAACTGTTTTTT CASSQHPQGWNEKLFF
TRBJ1-3 many NA TRBV12-3/TRBV12-4 TGTGCCAGCAGCCTCTTTGGATTCGGAAACACCATATATTTT CASSLFGFGNTIYF
TRBJ2-3 few TRBD2 TRBV7-3 TGTGCCAGCAGCCTTGGTAATTCGGGAGGGCTCCCAGATACGCAGTATTTT CASSLGNSGGLPDTQYF
TRBJ1-5 few NA TRBV7-8 TGTGCCAGCAGCTTATCATTGGGTGATCAGCCCCAGCATTTT CASSLSLGDQPQHF